This T cell receptor beta chain is drawn from a study of CD8 T cells in ankylosing spondylitis. Overall study results and limits: There was a TCR beta motif, made of 7 to 9 highly homologous variants, that appeared characteristic of ankylosing spondylitis blood. According to the report, clones linked to the disease were significantly enriched in matched synovial fluid samples taken from ankylosing spondylitis patients.

The table lists this clonotype with many counts. The target antigen is unknown. Generation of TCR beta libraries employed quantitative 5'-RACE incorporating molecular barcodes. TCRdb re-analysed the 5' RACE reads in MiXCR, keeping a single row per CDR3 protein. Of roughly 230,000 distinct CDR3 sequences in the sample, over 9.5% were seen once. The CDR3 contains 15 residues. The germline gives CDR1 LGHDT, CDR2 YNNKEL (reference sequence). The junction had 5 bases not matched to a gene; V was cut back by 0 bases and J by 3 bases. The chain employs TRBV3-1 and TRBJ2-7, with 7 bases fitting TRBD1. The clonotype was recovered from a male donor with ankylosing spondylitis or in good health (not recorded which). The sample consisted of blood, either unsorted or a sorted T cell fraction (not recorded which). The chain's CDR3 is CASSQEEGGGYEQYF. CDR3 sequence (DNA): TGTGCCAGCAGCCAAGAGGAAGGGGGCGGCTACGAGCAGTACTTC.